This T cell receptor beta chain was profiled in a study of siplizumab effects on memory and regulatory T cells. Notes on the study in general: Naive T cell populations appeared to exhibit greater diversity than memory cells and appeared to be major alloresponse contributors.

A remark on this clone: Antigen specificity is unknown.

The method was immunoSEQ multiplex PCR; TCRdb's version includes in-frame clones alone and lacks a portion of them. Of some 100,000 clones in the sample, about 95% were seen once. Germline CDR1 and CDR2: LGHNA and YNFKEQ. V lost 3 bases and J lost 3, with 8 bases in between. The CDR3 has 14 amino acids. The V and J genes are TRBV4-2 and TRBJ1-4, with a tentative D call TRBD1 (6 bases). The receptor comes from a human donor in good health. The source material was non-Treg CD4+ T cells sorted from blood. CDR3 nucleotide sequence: TGTGCCAGCAGCCAGGGGGCGGCTAATGAAAAACTGTTTTTT. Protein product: CASSQGAANEKLFF.